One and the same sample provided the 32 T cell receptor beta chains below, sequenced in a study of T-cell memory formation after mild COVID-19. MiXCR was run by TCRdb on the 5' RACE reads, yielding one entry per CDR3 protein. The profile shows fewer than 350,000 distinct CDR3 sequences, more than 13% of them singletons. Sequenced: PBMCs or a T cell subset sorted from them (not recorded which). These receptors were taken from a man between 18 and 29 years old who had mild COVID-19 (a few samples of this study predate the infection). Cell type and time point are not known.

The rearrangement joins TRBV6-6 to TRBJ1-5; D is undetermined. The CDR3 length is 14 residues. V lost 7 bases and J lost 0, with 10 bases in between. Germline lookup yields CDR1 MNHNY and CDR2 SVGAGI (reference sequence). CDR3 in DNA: TGTGCCAGCACCCTCGACTATAGCAATCAGCCCCAGCATTTT. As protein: CASTLDYSNQPQHF.

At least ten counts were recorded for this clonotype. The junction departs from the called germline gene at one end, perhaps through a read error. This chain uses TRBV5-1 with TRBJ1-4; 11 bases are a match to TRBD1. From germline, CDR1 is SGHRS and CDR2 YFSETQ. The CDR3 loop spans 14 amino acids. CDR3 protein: CASSPGTGGEKLFF. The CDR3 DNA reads TGTGCCAGCAGCCCGGGGACAGGGGGAGAAAAACTGTTTTTT.

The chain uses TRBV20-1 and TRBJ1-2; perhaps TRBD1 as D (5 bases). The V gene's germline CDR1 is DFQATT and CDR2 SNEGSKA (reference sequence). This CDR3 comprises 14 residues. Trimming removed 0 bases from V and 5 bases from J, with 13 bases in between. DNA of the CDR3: TGCAGTGCTAGAGAGGGGACGGGGGATTATGGCTACACCTTC. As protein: CSAREGTGDYGYTF.

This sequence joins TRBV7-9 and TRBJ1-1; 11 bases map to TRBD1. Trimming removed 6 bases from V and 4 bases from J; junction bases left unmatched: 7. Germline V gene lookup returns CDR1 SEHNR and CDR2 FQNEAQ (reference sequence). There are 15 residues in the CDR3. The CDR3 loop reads CASRVAGQGGTEAFF. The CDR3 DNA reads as TGTGCCAGCAGGGTGGCGGGACAGGGGGGCACTGAAGCTTTCTTT.

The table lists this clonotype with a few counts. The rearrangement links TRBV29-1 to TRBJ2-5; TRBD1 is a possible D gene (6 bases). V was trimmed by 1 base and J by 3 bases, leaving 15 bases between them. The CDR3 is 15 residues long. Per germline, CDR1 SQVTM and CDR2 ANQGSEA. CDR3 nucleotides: TGCAGCGTTGAAGTATCCCGGACAGAAGAAGAGACCCAGTACTTC. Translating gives CSVEVSRTEEETQYF. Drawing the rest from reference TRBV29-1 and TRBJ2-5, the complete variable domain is SAVISQKPSRDICQRGTSLTIQCQVDSQVTMMFWYRQQPGQSLTLIATANQGSEATYESGFVIDKFPISRPNLTFSTLTVSNMSPEDSSIYLCSVEVSRTEEETQYFGPGTRLLVL.

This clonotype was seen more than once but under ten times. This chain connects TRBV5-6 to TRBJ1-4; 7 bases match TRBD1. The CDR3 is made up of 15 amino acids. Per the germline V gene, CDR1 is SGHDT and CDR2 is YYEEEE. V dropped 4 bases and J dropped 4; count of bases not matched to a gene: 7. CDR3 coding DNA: TGTGCCAGCAGCGCCCAGGGGGGGCTTAATGAAAAACTGTTTTTT. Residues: CASSAQGGLNEKLFF.

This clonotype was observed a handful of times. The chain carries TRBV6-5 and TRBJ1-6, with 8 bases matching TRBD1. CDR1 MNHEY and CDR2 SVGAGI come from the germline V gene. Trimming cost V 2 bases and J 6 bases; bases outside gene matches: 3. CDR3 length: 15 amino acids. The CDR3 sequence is CASSYRTGSNSPLHF. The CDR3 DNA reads TGTGCCAGCAGTTACAGGACAGGGTCTAATTCACCCCTCCACTTT.

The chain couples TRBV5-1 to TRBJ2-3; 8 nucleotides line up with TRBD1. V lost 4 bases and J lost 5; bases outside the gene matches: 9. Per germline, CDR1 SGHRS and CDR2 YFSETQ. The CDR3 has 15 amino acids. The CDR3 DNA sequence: TGCGCCAGCAGCACGGACAGGGTTTCCATAGATACGCAGTATTTT. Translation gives CASSTDRVSIDTQYF.

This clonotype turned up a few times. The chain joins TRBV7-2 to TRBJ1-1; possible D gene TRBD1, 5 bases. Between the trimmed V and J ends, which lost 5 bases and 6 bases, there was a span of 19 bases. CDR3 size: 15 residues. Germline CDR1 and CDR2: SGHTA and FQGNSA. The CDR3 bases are TGTGCCAGCAGCCCACCCCTGGGGGTGAGTGCTGAAGCTTTCTTT. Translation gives CASSPPLGVSAEAFF.

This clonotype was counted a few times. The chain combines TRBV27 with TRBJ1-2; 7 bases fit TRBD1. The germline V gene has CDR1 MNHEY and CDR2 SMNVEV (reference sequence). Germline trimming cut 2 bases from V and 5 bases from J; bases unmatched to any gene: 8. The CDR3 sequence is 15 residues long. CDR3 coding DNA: TGTGCCAGCAGTTTAACCCTCGGGACAGCTTATGGCTACACCTTC. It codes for CASSLTLGTAYGYTF.

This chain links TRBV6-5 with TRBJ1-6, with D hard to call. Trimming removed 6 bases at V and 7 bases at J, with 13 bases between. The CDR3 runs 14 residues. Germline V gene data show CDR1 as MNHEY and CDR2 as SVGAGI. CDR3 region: CASRSDGHNSPLHF. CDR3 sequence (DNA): TGTGCCAGCAGATCTGACGGGCACAATTCACCCCTCCACTTT.

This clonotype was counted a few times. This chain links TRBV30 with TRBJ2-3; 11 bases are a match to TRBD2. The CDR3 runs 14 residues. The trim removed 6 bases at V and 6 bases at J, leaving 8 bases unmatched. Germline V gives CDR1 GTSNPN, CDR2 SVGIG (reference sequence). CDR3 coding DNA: TGTGCCTGCCGCATCACTAGCGGGGGCGATACGCAGTATTTT. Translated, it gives CACRITSGGDTQYF. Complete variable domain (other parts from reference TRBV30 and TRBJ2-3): SQTIHQWPATLVQPVGSPLSLECTVEGTSNPNLYWYRQAAGRGLQLLFYSVGIGQISSEVPQNLSASRPQDRQFILSSKKLLLSDSGFYLCACRITSGGDTQYFGPGTRLTVL.

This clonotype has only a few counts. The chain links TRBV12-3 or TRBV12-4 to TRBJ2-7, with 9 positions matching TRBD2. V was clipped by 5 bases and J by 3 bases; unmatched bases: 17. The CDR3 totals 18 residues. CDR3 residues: CASSPLKSELAGFYEQYF. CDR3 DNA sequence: TGTGCCAGCAGTCCCTTAAAGTCCGAGCTAGCGGGGTTCTACGAGCAGTACTTC.

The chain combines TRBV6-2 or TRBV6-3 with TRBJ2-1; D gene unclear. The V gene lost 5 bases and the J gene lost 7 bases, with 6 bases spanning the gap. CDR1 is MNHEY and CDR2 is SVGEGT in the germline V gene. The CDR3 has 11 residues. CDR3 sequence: CASSMGNEQFF. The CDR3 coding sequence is TGTGCCAGCAGTATGGGGAATGAGCAGTTCTTC.

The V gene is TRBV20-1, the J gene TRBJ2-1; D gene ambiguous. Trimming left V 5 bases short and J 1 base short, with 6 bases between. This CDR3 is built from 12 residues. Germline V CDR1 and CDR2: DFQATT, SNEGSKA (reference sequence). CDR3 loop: CSACGSYNEQFF. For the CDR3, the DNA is TGCAGTGCTTGCGGATCCTACAATGAGCAGTTCTTC.

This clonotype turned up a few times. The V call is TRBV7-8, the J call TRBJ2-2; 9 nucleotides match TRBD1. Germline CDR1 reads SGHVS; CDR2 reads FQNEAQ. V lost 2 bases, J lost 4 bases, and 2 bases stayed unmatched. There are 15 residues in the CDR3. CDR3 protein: CASSLRDRVTGELFF. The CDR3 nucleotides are TGTGCCAGCAGCTTAAGGGACAGGGTCACCGGGGAGCTGTTTTTT.

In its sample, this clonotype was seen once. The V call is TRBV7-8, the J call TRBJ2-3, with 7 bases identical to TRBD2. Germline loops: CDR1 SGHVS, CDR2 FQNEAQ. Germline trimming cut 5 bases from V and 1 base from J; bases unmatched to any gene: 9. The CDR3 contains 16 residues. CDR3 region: CASSPRRLAGTDTQYF. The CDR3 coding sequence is TGTGCCAGCAGCCCCCGACGACTAGCAGGCACAGATACGCAGTATTTT.

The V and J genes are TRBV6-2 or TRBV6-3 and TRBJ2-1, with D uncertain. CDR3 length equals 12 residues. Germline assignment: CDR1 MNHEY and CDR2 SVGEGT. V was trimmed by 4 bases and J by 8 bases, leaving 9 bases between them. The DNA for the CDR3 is TGTGCCAGCAGTTTCTCGGAGTATGAGCAGTTCTTC. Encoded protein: CASSFSEYEQFF.

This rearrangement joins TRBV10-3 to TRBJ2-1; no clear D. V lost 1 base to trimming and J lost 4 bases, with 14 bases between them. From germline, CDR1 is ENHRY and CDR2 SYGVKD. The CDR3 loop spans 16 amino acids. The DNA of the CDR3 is TGTGCCATCAGTGAGTGGGCAGAAGACTTATACAATGAGCAGTTCTTC. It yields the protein CAISEWAEDLYNEQFF.

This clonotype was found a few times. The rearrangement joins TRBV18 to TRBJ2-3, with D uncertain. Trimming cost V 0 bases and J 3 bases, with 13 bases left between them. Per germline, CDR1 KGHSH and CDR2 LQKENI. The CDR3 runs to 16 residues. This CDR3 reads CASSPPGLGLTDTQYF. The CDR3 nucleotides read TGTGCCAGCTCACCACCCGGGCTAGGTCTTACAGATACGCAGTATTTT.

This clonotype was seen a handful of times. This chain's CDR3 is CASSPRVAATIYF. The CDR3, as DNA: TGTGCCAGCAGCCCGAGGGTTGCTGCGACCATATATTTT. The V gene is TRBV28, the J gene TRBJ1-3; D ambiguous. The CDR3 covers 13 residues. Germline CDR1 is MDHEN and CDR2 is SYDVKM. V was trimmed by 6 bases and J by 10 bases, leaving 16 bases between them.

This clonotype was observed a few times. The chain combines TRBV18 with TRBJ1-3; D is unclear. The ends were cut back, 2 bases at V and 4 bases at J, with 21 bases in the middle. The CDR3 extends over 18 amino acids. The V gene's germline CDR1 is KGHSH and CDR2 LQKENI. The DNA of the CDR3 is TGTGCCAGCTCACCAAGGTTCGGCAGTCCCCCGGGCGGAAACACCATATATTTT. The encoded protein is CASSPRFGSPPGGNTIYF.

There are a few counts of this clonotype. CDR3 sequence: CASSLWGQENSYEQYF. CDR3 nucleotide sequence: TGTGCCAGCAGTTTATGGGGACAGGAGAACTCCTACGAGCAGTACTTC. This chain connects TRBV12-3 or TRBV12-4 to TRBJ2-7; 8 nucleotides agree with TRBD1. The CDR3 runs to 16 residues. Germline trimming cut 2 bases from V and 0 bases from J; bases unmatched to any gene: 6.

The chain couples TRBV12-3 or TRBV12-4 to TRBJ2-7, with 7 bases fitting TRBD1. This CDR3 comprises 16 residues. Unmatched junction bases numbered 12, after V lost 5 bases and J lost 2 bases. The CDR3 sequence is CASSPPRRTGTYEQYF. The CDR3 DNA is TGTGCCAGCAGTCCTCCACGCCGGACAGGCACCTACGAGCAGTACTTC.

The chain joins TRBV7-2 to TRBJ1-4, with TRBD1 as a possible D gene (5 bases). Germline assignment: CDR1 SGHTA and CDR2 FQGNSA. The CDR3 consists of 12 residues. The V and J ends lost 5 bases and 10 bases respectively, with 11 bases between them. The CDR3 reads CASSPYGGKLFF. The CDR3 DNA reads TGTGCCAGCAGCCCCTATGGGGGAAAACTGTTTTTT. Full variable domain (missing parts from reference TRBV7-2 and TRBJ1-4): GAGVSQSPSNKVTEKGKDVELRCDPISGHTALYWYRQSLGQGLEFLIYFQGNSAPDKSGLPSDRFSAERTGGSVSTLTIQRTQQEDSAVYLCASSPYGGKLFFGSGTQLSVL.

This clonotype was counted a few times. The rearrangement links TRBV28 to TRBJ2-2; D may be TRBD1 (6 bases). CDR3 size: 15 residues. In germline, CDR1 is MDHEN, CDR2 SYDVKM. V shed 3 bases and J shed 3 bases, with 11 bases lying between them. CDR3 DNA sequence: TGTGCCAGCAGTTTTTCACAGGGTTACACCGGGGAGCTGTTTTTT. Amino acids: CASSFSQGYTGELFF.

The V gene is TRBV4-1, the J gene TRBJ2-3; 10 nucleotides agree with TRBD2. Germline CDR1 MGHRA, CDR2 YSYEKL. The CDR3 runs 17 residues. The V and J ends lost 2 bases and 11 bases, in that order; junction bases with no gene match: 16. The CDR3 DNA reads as TGCGCCAGCAGCCAACCGGTTAGCGGGGGGCCGGGTAGCGTGCAGTATTTT. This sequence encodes CASSQPVSGGPGSVQYF.

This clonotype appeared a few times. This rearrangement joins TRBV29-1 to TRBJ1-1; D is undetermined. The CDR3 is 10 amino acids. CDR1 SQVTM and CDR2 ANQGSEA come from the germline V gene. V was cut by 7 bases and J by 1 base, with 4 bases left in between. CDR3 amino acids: CSARNTEAFF. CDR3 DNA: TGCAGCGCCAGGAACACTGAAGCTTTCTTT.

The CDR3, as DNA: TGTGCCAGCAGCGTCGAACAGGGACATGAGCAGTTCTTC. Translation gives CASSVEQGHEQFF. The J gene is TRBJ2-1, the V gene TRBV9, with D perhaps TRBD1 (6 bases). V lost 2 bases and J lost 8, with 11 bases in between. There are 13 residues in the CDR3. Germline CDR1 is SGDLS and CDR2 is YYNGEE.

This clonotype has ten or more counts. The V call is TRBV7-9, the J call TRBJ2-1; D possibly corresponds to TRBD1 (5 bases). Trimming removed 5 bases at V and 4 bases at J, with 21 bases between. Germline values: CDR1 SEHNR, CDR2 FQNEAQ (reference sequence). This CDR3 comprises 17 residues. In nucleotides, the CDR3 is TGTGCCAGCAGCCCCCGCACCAGGGAAACGGTTTACAATGAGCAGTTCTTC. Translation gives CASSPRTRETVYNEQFF. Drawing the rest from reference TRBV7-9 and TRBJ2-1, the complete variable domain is DTGVSQNPRHKITKRGQNVTFRCDPISEHNRLYWYRQTLGQGPEFLTYFQNEAQLEKSRLLSDRFSAERPKGSFSTLEIQRTEQGDSAMYLCASSPRTRETVYNEQFFGPGTRLTVL.

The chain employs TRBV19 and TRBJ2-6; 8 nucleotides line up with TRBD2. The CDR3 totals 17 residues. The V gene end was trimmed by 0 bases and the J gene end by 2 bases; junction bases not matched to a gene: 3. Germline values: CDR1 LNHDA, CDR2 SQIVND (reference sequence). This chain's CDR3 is CASSIESGGTGANVLTF. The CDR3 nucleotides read TGTGCCAGTAGTATAGAGAGCGGGGGAACTGGGGCCAACGTCCTGACTTTC.

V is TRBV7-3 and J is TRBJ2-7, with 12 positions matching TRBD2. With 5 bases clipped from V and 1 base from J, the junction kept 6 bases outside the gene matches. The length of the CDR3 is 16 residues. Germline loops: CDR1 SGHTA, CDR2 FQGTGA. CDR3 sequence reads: CASSLPTSGGSYEQYV. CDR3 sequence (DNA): TGTGCCAGCAGCCTCCCGACTAGCGGGGGATCCTACGAGCAGTACGTC.